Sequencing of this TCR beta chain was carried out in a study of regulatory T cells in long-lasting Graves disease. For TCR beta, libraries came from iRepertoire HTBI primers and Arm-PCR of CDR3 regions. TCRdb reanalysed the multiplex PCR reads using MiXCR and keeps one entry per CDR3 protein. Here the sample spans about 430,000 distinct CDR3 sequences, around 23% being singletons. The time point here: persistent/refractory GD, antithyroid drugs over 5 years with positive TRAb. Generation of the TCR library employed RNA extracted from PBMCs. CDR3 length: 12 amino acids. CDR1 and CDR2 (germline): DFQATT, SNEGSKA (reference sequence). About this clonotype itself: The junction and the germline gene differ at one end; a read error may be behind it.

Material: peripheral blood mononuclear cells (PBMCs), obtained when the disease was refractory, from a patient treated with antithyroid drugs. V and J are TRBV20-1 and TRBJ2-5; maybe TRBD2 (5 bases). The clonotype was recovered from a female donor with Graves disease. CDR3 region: CNASPYEGTQYF. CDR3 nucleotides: TGCAATGCTAGCCCTTATGAAGGGACCCAGTACTTC.